This T cell receptor (beta chain) was found in a study of cytomegalovirus exposure and HLA in healthy donors. The PCR had 60 Vbeta and 13 Jbeta primers. Using immunoSEQ multiplex PCR, the repertoire was profiled, and TCRdb retains in-frame clones only, with some absent. Of 180,000 or so clones in the sample, 75% to 80% were seen once. Only one count was recorded for this clone. Germline CDR1 reads MNHNS; CDR2 reads SASEGT. This CDR3 contains 15 residues. The sequence came from a female donor in good health and CMV-seronegative. The gene calls are TRBV6-1 and TRBJ2-5; no clear D. The DNA end favors TRBJ2-7, so the J call may be wrong. Sequenced input: PBMCs. The CDR3 spells CASSGVVGTGHEQYF. The CDR3 region has the DNA TGTGCCAGCAGTGGCGTAGTAGGAACCGGACACGAGCAGTACTTC.